This T cell receptor (beta chain) emerged from a study of control samples from healthy donors and cancer patients. Sequenced by immunoSEQ multiplex PCR; TCRdb stores in-frame clones only, minus some. The data contain approximately 84,000 clones, roughly 78% of them singletons. Material for sequencing was blood. The TCR sequence derives from a woman aged 55-70 years in good health.

The CDR3 DNA reads as TGTGCCAGCAGCCACGACGGGGCCGCAGATGGGAGCTACACCTTC. Encoded protein: CASSHDGAADGSYTF. The genes are TRBV7-2 and TRBJ1-2; D may be TRBD1 (5 bases). The CDR3 length is 15 residues. Germline V gene data show CDR1 as SGHTA and CDR2 as FQGNSA. The V and J ends lost 5 bases and 9 bases respectively, with 22 bases between them.